A single sample is the source of the 20 T cell receptor beta chains below, sequenced in a study of graft-versus-host responses after intestinal transplantation. Using immunoSEQ multiplex PCR, the repertoire was profiled, and TCRdb retains in-frame clones only, with some absent. The sample lists roughly 85,000 clones, 91% occurring once. These TCRs are of unknown antigen specificity. The sample consisted of unstimulated CD8+ T cells sorted from spleen or lymph node cells, taken before transplant. Receptors originate from a human donor who was the organ donor for an intestinal transplant.

The CDR3 DNA reads TGTGCCAGCAGCTTAGAGACAGGGGGCGACGAGCAGTACTTC. It yields the protein CASSLETGGDEQYF. This sequence joins TRBV7-6 and TRBJ2-7; 10 bases are shared with TRBD1. The CDR3 is 14 amino acids. Germline CDR1 is SGHVS and CDR2 is FNYEAQ. Trimming took 1 base from V and 5 from J; bases not matched to a gene: 2.

This clone was recorded only once. This chain connects TRBV27 to TRBJ2-7; D uncertain. V was pared by 6 bases and J by 6 bases, with 18 bases between. The CDR3 is made up of 14 amino acids. The germline gives CDR1 MNHEY, CDR2 SMNVEV (reference sequence). The CDR3 loop reads CASSLTKRALEQYF. CDR3 bases: TGTGCCAGCAGCCTAACGAAACGGGCCCTCGAGCAGTACTTC.

This chain joins TRBV6-5 and TRBJ2-7; a possible D gene is TRBD2 (5 bases). V was clipped by 5 bases and J by 3 bases, with 11 bases between them. Germline lookup yields CDR1 MNHEY and CDR2 SVGAGI. This CDR3 has 13 residues. The CDR3 loop reads CASSEAEFYEQYF. CDR3 bases: TGTGCCAGCAGTGAAGCGGAGTTCTACGAGCAGTACTTC.

The chain joins TRBV7-9 to TRBJ2-1; a weak D match, TRBD1 (5 bases). The CDR3 sequence is 13 residues long. Germline V CDR1 and CDR2: SEHNR, FQNEAQ (reference sequence). Trimming took off 6 bases at V and 3 bases at J, with 9 bases between the two ends. CDR3 residues: CASRPQGYNEQFF. The CDR3 coding sequence is TGTGCCAGCAGACCCCAGGGCTACAATGAGCAGTTCTTC. The full variable domain, in which reference TRBV7-9 and TRBJ2-1 provide the parts outside the CDR3, is DTGVSQNPRHKITKRGQNVTFRCDPISEHNRLYWYRQTLGQGPEFLTYFQNEAQLEKSRLLSDRFSAERPKGSFSTLEIQRTEQGDSAMYLCASRPQGYNEQFFGPGTRLTVL.

This clone was seen a few times. A far larger clone is one base from this, pointing to a likely read error. The chain links TRBV10-2 to TRBJ2-5, with 11 bases fitting TRBD2. This CDR3 comprises 15 residues. Germline V gene sequence: CDR1 WSHSY, CDR2 SAAADI. CDR3 sequence: CASNEASGGQETQYF. The CDR3 region has the DNA TGCGCCAGCAATGAGGCTAGCGGGGGGCAAGAGACCCAGTACTTC.

This clone was detected once. The CDR3 sequence is CASKVGGMGTDTQYF. The CDR3 DNA follows: TGTGCCAGCAAGGTTGGGGGAATGGGCACAGATACGCAGTATTTT. The chain uses TRBV6-5 and TRBJ2-3; D may be TRBD1 or TRBD2 (5 bases each). The V gene lost 7 bases and the J gene lost 1 base, with 15 bases spanning the gap. The CDR3 sequence is 15 residues long. CDR1 and CDR2 from the germline V gene are MNHEY and SVGAGI.

This rearrangement joins TRBV9 to TRBJ1-1; D is unresolved. Trimming cost V 9 bases and J 1 base, with 10 bases left between them. The CDR3 is 12 amino acids. Germline values: CDR1 SGDLS, CDR2 YYNGEE. The CDR3 is CATLSWNTEAFF. The CDR3 DNA is TGTGCCACCCTGTCCTGGAACACTGAAGCTTTCTTT.

As regards this clone: The same CDR3 is also encoded by other DNA sequences in this sample. The rearrangement joins TRBV14 to TRBJ2-7; the D is unclear. The CDR3 extends over 12 amino acids. The ends were cut back, 3 bases at V and 3 bases at J, with 6 bases in the middle. The germline V gene encodes CDR1 SGHDN and CDR2 FVKESK. The CDR3 spells CASSQPSYEQYF. For the CDR3, the DNA is TGTGCCAGCAGCCAGCCTAGCTACGAGCAGTACTTC.

This clone appeared a single time. The V gene is TRBV6-5, the J gene TRBJ2-5, with TRBD1 as a possible D gene (6 bases). The J call is doubtful: the DNA matches TRBJ2-7 better. CDR3 size: 14 residues. Germline CDR1 MNHEY, CDR2 SVGAGI. The CDR3 DNA reads as TGTGCCAGCAGTTACCGTCACAGGGAATACGAGCAGTACTTC. It yields the protein CASSYRHREYEQYF.

The CDR3 DNA reads TGCGCCAGCAGCGACCACAGGGGCGCCACCAAGGAAAAACTGTTTTTT. It translates to CASSDHRGATKEKLFF. V is TRBV5-1 and J is TRBJ1-4, with 7 bases identical to TRBD1. J gave up 8 bases and V 4 bases, and 14 bases lay outside the gene matches. Germline loops: CDR1 SGHRS, CDR2 YFSETQ. The CDR3 spans 16 residues.

The genes are TRBV7-7 and TRBJ2-7; possibly TRBD2 for D (6 bases). Deletions cut 1 base from V and 5 bases from J, with 24 bases between. CDR1 is SSHAT, CDR2 FNYEAQ, per germline (reference sequence). The CDR3 runs to 18 residues. The CDR3 sequence: CASSLEFISPTGEDEQYF. The CDR3 DNA follows: TGTGCCAGCAGCTTAGAGTTCATTAGCCCCACCGGGGAGGACGAGCAGTACTTC.

The V and J genes are TRBV4-1 and TRBJ2-2, with 7 bases matching TRBD1. CDR1 MGHRA and CDR2 YSYEKL come from the germline V gene. V shed 7 bases and J 0 bases; nucleotides not matched to a gene: 2. There are 14 residues in the CDR3. The chain's CDR3 is CASTTGSNTGELFF. The DNA for the CDR3 is TGCGCCAGCACGACAGGGTCGAACACCGGGGAGCTGTTTTTT.

The chain combines TRBV5-1 with TRBJ2-7; D unclear. The V and J ends lost 1 base and 2 bases respectively, with 7 bases between them. The CDR3 is 13 residues long. Per the germline V gene, CDR1 is SGHRS and CDR2 is YFSETQ. The CDR3 loop reads CASSLFRTYEQYF. DNA for the CDR3: TGCGCCAGCAGCTTGTTCCGGACCTACGAGCAGTACTTC.

V gene TRBV19 combines with J gene TRBJ1-1, with D uncertain. Germline V gives CDR1 LNHDA, CDR2 SQIVND (reference sequence). The V gene lost 7 bases and the J gene lost 3 bases, with 6 bases spanning the gap. The CDR3 is made up of 11 amino acids. The DNA for the CDR3 is TGTGCCAGTAATTCTGACACTGAAGCTTTCTTT. The encoded protein is CASNSDTEAFF. The full variable domain, in which reference TRBV19 and TRBJ1-1 provide the parts outside the CDR3, is DGGITQSPKYLFRKEGQNVTLSCEQNLNHDAMYWYRQDPGQGLRLIYYSQIVNDFQKGDIAEGYSVSREKKESFPLTVTSAQKNPTAFYLCASNSDTEAFFGQGTRLTVV.

This clone appeared a single time. The J gene is TRBJ2-5, the V gene TRBV28; D assignment may be TRBD1 or TRBD2 (5 bases each). The DNA end lines up better with TRBJ2-7; the J call may be wrong. Per the germline V gene, CDR1 is MDHEN and CDR2 is SYDVKM. The CDR3 is 14 amino acids. Here the CDR3 DNA reads TGTGCCAGCAGTACTCCGGGACCAACCTACGAGCAGTACTTC. Its protein is CASSTPGPTYEQYF.

The J gene is TRBJ1-6, the V gene TRBV4-1; D is undetermined. The CDR3 consists of 15 residues. Germline loops: CDR1 MGHRA, CDR2 YSYEKL. With 0 bases removed from V and 6 bases from J, the gap between germline ends came to 9 bases. This CDR3 is CASSQDPGSNSPLHF. The CDR3, as DNA: TGCGCCAGCAGCCAAGATCCGGGGTCTAATTCACCCCTCCACTTT.

This chain connects TRBV29-1 to TRBJ2-1; 10 bases fit TRBD2. This CDR3 has 16 amino acids. J gave up 0 bases and V 0 bases, and 2 bases lay outside the gene matches. CDR1 and CDR2 from the germline V gene are SQVTM and ANQGSEA. Written as DNA, the CDR3 is TGCAGCGTTGAAGACTCTAGCGGGAGCTCCTACAATGAGCAGTTCTTC. It translates to CSVEDSSGSSYNEQFF.

The chain links TRBV5-6 to TRBJ1-1; D gene ambiguous. V was cut by 2 bases and J by 1 base, with 9 bases left in between. CDR3 size: 14 residues. The V gene's germline CDR1 is SGHDT and CDR2 YYEEEE. The CDR3 region has the DNA TGTGCCAGCAGCTTCTTCCCCAGGAACACTGAAGCTTTCTTT. Translated, it gives CASSFFPRNTEAFF. Full variable domain (outside the CDR3, taken from reference TRBV5-6 and TRBJ1-1): DAGVTQSPTHLIKTRGQQVTLRCSPKSGHDTVSWYQQALGQGPQFIFQYYEEEERQRGNFPDRFSGHQFPNYSSELNVNALLLGDSALYLCASSFFPRNTEAFFGQGTRLTVV.

This clone has a single count. In the same sample, other DNA sequences code for this CDR3. The chain couples TRBV6-1 to TRBJ2-1, with a weak D call TRBD2 (6 bases). The CDR3 consists of 15 residues. Trimming removed 0 bases from V and 0 bases from J, with 6 bases in between. The germline V gene has CDR1 MNHNS and CDR2 SASEGT. CDR3 region: CASSEAGGSYNEQFF. CDR3 nucleotides: TGTGCCAGCAGTGAAGCGGGAGGCTCCTACAATGAGCAGTTCTTC.

The chain carries TRBV1 and TRBJ2-1; no DNA check was done on the table's D call, TRBD2. TRBV1 corresponds to a pseudogene. This CDR3 is built from 14 residues. The CDR3 DNA is TGCACCACCTTCTCTAGCGGGATTTGGAGGAGGCAGTTCTTC. Its translation: CTTFSSGIWRRQFF.